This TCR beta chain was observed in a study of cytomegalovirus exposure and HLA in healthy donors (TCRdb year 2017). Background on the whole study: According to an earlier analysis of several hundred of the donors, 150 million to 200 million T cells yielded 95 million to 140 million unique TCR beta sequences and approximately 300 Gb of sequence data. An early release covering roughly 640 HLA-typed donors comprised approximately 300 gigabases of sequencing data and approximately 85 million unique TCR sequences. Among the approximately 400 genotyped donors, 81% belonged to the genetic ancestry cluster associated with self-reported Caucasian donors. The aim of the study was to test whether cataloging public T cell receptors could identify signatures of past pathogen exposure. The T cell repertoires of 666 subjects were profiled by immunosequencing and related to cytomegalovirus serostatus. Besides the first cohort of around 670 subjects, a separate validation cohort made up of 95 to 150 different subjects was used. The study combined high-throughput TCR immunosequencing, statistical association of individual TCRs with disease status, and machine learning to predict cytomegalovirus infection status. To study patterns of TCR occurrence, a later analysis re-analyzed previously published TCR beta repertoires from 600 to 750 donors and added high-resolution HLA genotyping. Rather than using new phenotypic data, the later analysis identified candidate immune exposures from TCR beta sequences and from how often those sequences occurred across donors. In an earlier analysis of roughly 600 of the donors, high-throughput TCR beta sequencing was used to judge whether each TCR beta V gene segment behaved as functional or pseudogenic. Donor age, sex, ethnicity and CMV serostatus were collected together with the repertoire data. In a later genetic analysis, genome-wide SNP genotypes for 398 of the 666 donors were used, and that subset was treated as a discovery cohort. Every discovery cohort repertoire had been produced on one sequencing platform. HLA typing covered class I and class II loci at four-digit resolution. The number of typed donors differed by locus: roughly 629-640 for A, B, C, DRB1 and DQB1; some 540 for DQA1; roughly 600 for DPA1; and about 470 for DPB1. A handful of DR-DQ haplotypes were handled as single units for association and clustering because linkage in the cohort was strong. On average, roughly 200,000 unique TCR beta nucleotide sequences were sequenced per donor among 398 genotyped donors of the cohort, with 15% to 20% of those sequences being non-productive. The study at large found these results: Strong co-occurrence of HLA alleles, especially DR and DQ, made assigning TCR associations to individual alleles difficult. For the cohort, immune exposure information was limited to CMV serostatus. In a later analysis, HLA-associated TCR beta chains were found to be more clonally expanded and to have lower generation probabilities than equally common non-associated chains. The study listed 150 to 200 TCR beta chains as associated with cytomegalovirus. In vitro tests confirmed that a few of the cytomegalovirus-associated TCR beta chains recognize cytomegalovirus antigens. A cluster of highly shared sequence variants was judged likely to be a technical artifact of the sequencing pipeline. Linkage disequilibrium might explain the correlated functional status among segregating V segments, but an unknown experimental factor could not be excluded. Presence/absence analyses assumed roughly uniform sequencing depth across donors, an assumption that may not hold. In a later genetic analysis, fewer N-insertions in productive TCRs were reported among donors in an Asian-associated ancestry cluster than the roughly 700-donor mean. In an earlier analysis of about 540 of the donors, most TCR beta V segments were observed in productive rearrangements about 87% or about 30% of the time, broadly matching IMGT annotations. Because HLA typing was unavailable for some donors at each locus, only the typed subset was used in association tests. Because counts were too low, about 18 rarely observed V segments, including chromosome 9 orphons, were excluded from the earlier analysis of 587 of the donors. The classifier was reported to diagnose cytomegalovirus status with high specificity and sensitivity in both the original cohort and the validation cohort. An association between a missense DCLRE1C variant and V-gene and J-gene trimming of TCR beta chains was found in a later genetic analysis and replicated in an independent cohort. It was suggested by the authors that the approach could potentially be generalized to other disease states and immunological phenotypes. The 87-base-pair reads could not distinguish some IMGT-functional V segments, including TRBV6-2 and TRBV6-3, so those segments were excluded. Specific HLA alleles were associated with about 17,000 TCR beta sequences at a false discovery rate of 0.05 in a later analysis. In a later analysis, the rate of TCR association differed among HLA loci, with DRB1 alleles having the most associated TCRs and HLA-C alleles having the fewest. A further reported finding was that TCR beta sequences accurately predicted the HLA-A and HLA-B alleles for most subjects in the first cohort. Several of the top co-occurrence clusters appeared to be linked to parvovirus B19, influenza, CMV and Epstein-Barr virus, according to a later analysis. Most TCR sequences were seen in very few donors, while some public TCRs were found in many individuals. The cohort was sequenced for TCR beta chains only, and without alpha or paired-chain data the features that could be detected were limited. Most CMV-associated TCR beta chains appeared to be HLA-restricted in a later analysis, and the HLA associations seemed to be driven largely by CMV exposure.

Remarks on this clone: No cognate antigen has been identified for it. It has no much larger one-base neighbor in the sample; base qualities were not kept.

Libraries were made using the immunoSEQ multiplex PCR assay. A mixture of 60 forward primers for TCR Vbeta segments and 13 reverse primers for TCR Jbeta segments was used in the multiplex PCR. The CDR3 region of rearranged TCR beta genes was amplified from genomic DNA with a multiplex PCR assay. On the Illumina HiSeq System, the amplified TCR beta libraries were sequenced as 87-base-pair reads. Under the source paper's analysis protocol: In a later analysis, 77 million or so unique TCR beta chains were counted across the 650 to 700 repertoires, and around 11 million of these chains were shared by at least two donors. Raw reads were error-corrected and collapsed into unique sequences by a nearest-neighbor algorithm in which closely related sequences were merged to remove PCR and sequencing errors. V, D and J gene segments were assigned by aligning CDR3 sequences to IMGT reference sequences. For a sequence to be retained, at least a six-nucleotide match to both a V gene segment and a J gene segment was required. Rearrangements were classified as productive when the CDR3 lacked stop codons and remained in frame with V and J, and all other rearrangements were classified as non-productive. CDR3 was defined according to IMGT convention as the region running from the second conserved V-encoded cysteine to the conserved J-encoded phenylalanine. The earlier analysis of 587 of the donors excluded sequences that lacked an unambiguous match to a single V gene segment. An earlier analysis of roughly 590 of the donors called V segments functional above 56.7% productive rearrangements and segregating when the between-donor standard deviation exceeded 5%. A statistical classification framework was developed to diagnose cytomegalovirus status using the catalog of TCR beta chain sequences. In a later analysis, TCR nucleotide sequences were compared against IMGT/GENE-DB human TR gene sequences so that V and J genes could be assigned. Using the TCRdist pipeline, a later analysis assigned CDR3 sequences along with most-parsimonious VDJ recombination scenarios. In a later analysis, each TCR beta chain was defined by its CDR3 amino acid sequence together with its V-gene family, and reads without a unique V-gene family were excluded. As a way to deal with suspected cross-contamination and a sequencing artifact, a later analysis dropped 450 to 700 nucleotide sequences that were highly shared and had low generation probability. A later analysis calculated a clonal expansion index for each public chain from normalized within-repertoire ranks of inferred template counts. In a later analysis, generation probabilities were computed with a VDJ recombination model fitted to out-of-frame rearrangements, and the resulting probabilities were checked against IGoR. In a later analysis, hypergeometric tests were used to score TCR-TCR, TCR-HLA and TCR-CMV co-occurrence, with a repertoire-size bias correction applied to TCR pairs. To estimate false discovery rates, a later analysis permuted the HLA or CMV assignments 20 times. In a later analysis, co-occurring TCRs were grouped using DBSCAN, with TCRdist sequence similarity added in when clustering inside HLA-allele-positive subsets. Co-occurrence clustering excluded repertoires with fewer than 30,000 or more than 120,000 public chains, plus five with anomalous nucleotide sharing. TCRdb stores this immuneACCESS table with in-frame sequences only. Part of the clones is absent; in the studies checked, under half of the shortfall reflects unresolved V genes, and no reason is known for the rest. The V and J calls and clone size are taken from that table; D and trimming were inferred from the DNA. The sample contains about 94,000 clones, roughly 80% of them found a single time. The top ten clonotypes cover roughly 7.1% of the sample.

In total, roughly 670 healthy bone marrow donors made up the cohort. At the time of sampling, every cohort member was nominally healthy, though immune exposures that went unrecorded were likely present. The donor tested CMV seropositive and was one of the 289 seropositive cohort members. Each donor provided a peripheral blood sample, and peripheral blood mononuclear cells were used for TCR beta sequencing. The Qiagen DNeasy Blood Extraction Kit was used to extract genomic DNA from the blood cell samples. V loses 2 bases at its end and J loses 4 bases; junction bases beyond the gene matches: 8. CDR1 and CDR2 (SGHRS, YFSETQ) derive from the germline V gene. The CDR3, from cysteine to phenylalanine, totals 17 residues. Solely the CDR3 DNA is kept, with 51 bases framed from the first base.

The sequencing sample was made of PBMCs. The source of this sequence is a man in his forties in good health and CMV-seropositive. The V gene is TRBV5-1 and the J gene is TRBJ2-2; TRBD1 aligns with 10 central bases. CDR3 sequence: CASSFSRDRGSTGELFF. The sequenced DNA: TGCGCCAGCAGCTTTTCCCGGGACAGGGGAAGCACCGGGGAGCTGTTTTTT.